The entry below describes one T cell receptor (beta chain). This clone was seen only once. This receptor's antigen is unknown. Base qualities are not at hand, and no much larger clone is one base apart. The data were obtained in a study of blood T cell repertoires in COVID-19 (dated by TCRdb to 2019 to 2021). In the study overall: Samples from collaborators originated in the United States, Italy and Spain and spanned both the acute and convalescent phases of COVID-19. Samples came from the ongoing ImmuneRACE study (first 160 participants) plus 1,254 subjects from 6 global collaborators. Where available, HLA class I and class II types were taken from metadata supplied by the sample provider and were not determined by assay-based typing. The repertoires were released in a freely available public database intended as a resource for research on the immune response to SARS-CoV-2. The material from the prospective study consisted of cDNA or gDNA derived from T cells, B-cell-depleted T cells, or PBMCs. Sample metadata almost always included a de-identified subject ID, COVID-19 status, age in years and sex. Deeply sampled blood TCRbeta repertoires from subjects exposed to, actively infected with, or recovered from COVID-19 were included in the dataset.

Study-level results and caveats: The quantity of clinical and demographic metadata differed by source and by participant and was supplied without curation.

TCRbeta CDR3 regions were amplified from genomic DNA by means of the immunoSEQ Assay, a bias-controlled multiplex PCR. In the paper's pipeline: The number of nucleated cells in each sample was estimated from the amplification of reference gene primers within the assay. To quantify the absolute abundance of each unique TCRbeta CDR3 rearrangement, sequence reads were collapsed and filtered. For each sample, productive Simpson clonality was calculated by taking the square root of Simpson's diversity index across productive rearrangements. This immuneACCESS table, as held by TCRdb, lists in-frame sequences with V and J called but not all clones. Of the missing ones, under half trace to an unresolved V gene in checked studies; the others have no known cause. The V and J calls and clone size were taken over from that table, and D and trimming were inferred from the DNA. In this sample the table shows approximately 240,000 clones, roughly 84% of which occur a single time. Roughly 20% of the sample belongs to the ten largest clones.

Whole blood was collected in K2EDTA tubes by collaborating institutions according to the institutions' own protocols. Collaborator samples were shipped for TCRbeta analysis as frozen whole blood, isolated PBMCs, or DNA extracted from either sample type. The sample was peripheral blood. The sequence derives from a woman aged 80 or older with active or convalescent COVID-19.

The CDR3 region: CASSLEGSGNQPQHF. DNA sequence: TGCGCCAGCAGCTTGGAGGGGTCGGGCAATCAGCCCCAGCATTTT. Rearrangement joined TRBV5-1 to TRBJ1-5; tentative D gene TRBD1, with 5 bases matching. CDR1 and CDR2, per the germline V gene, are SGHRS and YFSETQ. The junction carries 9 bases between V and J, which are trimmed by 0 bases and 2 bases respectively. The CDR3 contains 15 residues, cysteine and phenylalanine counted. The retained sequence is limited to the CDR3, 45 bases, with the frame set at the first base.